The present TCR beta chain was sequenced within a study of T cells after yellow fever vaccination. The wider study: SMART-Seq v4 Ultra Low Input prepared the low-cell-number fractions. The study, taken as a whole, reports: Boosting was followed by the reappearance of most primary-vaccination clones (approximately 97% CD4, about 90% CD8).

The CDR3 is made up of 15 amino acids. CDR1 and CDR2 (germline): SGHTA, FQGNSA. The V gene lost 5 bases and the J gene lost 5 bases, with 15 bases spanning the gap. TCRdb itself ran the 5' RACE reads through MiXCR, one entry per CDR3 protein. Of roughly 30,000 distinct CDR3 sequences detected, about 6% appear once; the ten largest clones hold 25%. This clonotype was counted between two and nine times. This chain joins TRBV7-2 and TRBJ1-4, with D possibly matching TRBD1 (5 bases). Sequencing was performed on PBMCs, either bulk or a sorted T-cell subset (CD4+, CD8+, memory, or dextramer-sorted; not recorded which), taken on the day of the yellow fever booster vaccination. This clonotype originated in a man aged 25-45 years who received the YFV17D yellow fever vaccine. CDR3 DNA sequence: TGTGCCAGCAGCCCAACCCGGGGGTTGAATGAAAAACTGTTTTTT. Its translation: CASSPTRGLNEKLFF.